A selection of T cell receptor beta chains follows, all from one sample in a study of blood T cell repertoires in COVID-19. Libraries were prepared by immunoSEQ multiplex PCR; TCRdb keeps only in-frame clonotypes and omits some of them. The top ten clones hold approximately 0.97% of a sample with 330,000 or so clones, 88% of them seen once. Material: PBMCs or T cells enriched from blood (not recorded which). The receptors here all came from a young woman who had been exposed to COVID-19. Both conserved end residues are part of each CDR3. A D gene is named only where the DNA matches it firmly.

>TRBD1|TRBV7-2
CASSTMSPGGAWRDTEAFF
>.|TRBV28
CASTVRSAPFYEQYF
>TRBD1|TRBV7-8
CASSPDRAEAFF
>TRBD2|TRBV5-1
CASSLPSGSVYEQYF
>.|TRBV11-1
CASSSASLQETQYF
>.|TRBV12-3/TRBV12-4
CASKRDYGYTF
>.|TRBV3-1/TRBV3-2
CASSQGRRGRDGYTF
>.|TRBV2
CASTQGAKNIQYF
>TRBD1|TRBV6-1
CASSARTGGYGFLNTIYF
>TRBD2|TRBV18
CASSPTTGGASGSYNEQFF
>.|TRBV19
CATSDQGHTEAFF
>.|TRBV6-4
CASSAGENSPLHF
>TRBD1|TRBV2
CASNDRGNSEPQHF
>TRBD1|TRBV12-5
CASGLAEKTDREYRNTIYF
>.|TRBV5-1
CASSLGLGGFSPLHF
>TRBD1|TRBV11-3
CASKGTWGQTTYGYTF
>TRBD2|TRBV15
CATAAGRSSYEQYF
>.|TRBV28
CASSLRDPGLKGEGYTF
>.|TRBV5-1
CASSKLQGSVSGANVLTF
>TRBD1|TRBV19
CASSISGQGLADTQYF
>.|TRBV5-5
CASSLTVTEAFF
>TRBD1|TRBV19
CASSIGTGGGQPQHF
>.|TRBV5-5
CASSFRQGRFGNQPQHF
>.|TRBV18
CASSLSTRNPGGDGYTF
>TRBD2|TRBV29-1
CSVYGGPTSSGSTDTQYF
>.|TRBV3-1/TRBV3-2
CASSPGTTGELFF
>.|TRBV28
CASSLGSSYNSPLHF
>.|TRBV28
CASSPVAGSSGNTIYF
>TRBD2|TRBV4-1
CASSQGRLAGYEQYF
>TRBD2|TRBV7-9
CASSLGLAVLYQETQYF
>.|TRBV7-6
CASSFRQGSMNTEAFF
>.|TRBV30
CAWTLGGRVDEQFF
>TRBD2|TRBV19
CASSLRLAGEGEQYF
>TRBD1|TRBV27
CASRPGTGGWETQYF
>.|TRBV27
CASSPRASDTEAFF
>.|TRBV19
CASSIDPWRQRSGNTIYF
>.|TRBV6-5
CASSYSSQVISQHF
>TRBD1|TRBV29-1
CSVAKDRASTEAFF
>TRBD2|TRBV11-2
CASSLRLAGNTGELFF
>.|TRBV5-4
CASSSDRRQSGANVLTF
>.|TRBV12-3/TRBV12-4
CASRLTGPQHF
>.|TRBV9
CASSVGNRLDGEKLFF
>.|TRBV2
CASEGVVETQYF
>.|TRBV28
CASSTDSLYGYTF
>.|TRBV5-1
CASSLPPYGAGRTDTQYF
>TRBD1|TRBV28
CASTDRVNEQYF
>TRBD1|TRBV5-1
CASSNRGSHSTF
>.|TRBV5-1
CASSFEPPPGQYF